This T cell receptor beta chain is drawn from a study of monozygotic twins with inflammatory bowel disease (dated by TCRdb to about 2019). About the investigation overall: The full study comprised 28 monozygotic twin pairs: nine German pairs (four IBD-concordant, five IBD-discordant) and 19 IBD-discordant Danish pairs. Each individual had, on average, about 151 000 unique TCRalpha sequences and 181 000 unique TCRbeta sequences available for analysis. The search for disease-associated traits relied mainly on comparing, within discordant pairs, IBD patients with their genetically identical healthy co-twins. Beyond this particular receptor, the publication reports: Differing immunosuppressive treatments among patients may have added background noise and inter-individual variability to the repertoires. Concordant and discordant twins showed no difference in repertoire similarity, possibly because of limited statistical power. Compared with healthy twins, IBD patients had fewer clonotypes in common with other individuals, a difference most pronounced in patients showing signs of disease activity. The results gave no support for a single strong signal or clonotype linked to IBD. A decrease in TCRbeta repertoire diversity, as measured by inverse Simpson index, was observed in IBD patients compared with their healthy co-twins. Different T cell subtypes could not be distinguished in the analysis.

The CDR3 covers 15 residues, taking in both the cysteine and the phenylalanine. Only the protein is on record. Sequences SGHNT (CDR1) and YYREEE (CDR2) are obtained from the germline V gene (reference sequence). Libraries were built with 5' RACE. The input for every TCR library was 3500 ng of total RNA. For each sample, cDNA synthesis with SMARTScribe reverse transcriptase was split into eight separate reactions. During cDNA synthesis, unique molecular identifiers containing a 6-nucleotide sample barcode were introduced by template switching. Amplification of TCRalpha and TCRbeta cDNA involved two nested PCRs of around 15 and 9 cycles, and each PCR was followed by bead purification. Before amplification, the cDNA was treated with uracil DNA-glycosylase and purified using the QIAquick PCR purification kit. The second PCR added Illumina TruSeq-compatible adapters along with sample-specific barcodes. Library quality and concentration were checked on TapeStation and Qubit, and libraries were pooled at approximately 5 ng each. Pooled libraries were sequenced on an Illumina HiSeq2500 single-index Rapid Run with 2 x 100 bp reads and custom sequencing primers. The source study handled its data this way. PCR and sequencing errors were corrected by UMI-based consensus assembly using MiGEC version 1.2.6. V(D)J alignment, clonotype assembly and CDR3 extraction were performed with MiXCR version 2.1.1. Normalisation of gene usage, clonotype sharing and MAIT/NKT TCR abundance was achieved by analysing the top 1000, 10 000 and 20 000 clonotypes per sample. Diversity was computed as the inverse Simpson index with the vegan R package after downsampling to 27 000 UMIs. Paired Mann-Whitney U tests were applied to discordant twin pairs, and Benjamini-Hochberg correction was used for multiple testing. After the reads were reprocessed by TCRdb, one entry was made per CDR3 protein sequence, with no DNA. TCRdb, not the authors, supplied the V and J calls. The table for this sample records over 90,000 distinct CDR3 sequences. The ten most abundant clones make up 1.5% to 2% of the sample.

Points on this clonotype: What antigen it recognizes has not been identified.

From each donor, a roughly 2.6 ml peripheral blood sample was collected into PAXgene tubes and stored at -80 degrees C. Without T cell sorting, total RNA was isolated from whole blood using the PAXgene blood miRNA kit on an automated QIAcube. Deep TCRalpha and TCRbeta repertoire profiling with unique molecular barcoding was performed on peripheral blood of monozygotic twin pairs concordant or discordant for inflammatory bowel disease. Smoking habits were recorded for all twin pairs, with individuals classified as current, former or never smokers. Rearrangement joined TRBV5-4 to TRBJ2-7; TCRdb proposes TRBD1, but this gene call is untestable without DNA. The clonotype comes from a human donor with ulcerative colitis or Crohn's disease, or a healthy co-twin of an affected twin (not recorded which). Sequenced material: blood. CDR3 sequence: CASSLEQGTSYEQYF.